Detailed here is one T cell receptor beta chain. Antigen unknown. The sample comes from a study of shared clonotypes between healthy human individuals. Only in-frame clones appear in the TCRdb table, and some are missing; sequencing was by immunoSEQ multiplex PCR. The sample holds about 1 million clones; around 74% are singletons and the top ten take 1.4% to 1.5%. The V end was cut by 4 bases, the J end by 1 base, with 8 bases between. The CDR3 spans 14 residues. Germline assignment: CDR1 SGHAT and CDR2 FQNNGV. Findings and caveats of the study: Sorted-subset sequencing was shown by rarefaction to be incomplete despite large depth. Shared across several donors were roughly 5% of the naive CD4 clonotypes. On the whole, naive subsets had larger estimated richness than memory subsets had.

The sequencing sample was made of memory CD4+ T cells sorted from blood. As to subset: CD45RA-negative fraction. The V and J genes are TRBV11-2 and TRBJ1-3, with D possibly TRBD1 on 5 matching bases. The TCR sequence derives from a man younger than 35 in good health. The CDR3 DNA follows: TGTGCCAGCAGCTCTTCAGGGTCTGGAAACACCATATATTTT. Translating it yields CASSSSGSGNTIYF.